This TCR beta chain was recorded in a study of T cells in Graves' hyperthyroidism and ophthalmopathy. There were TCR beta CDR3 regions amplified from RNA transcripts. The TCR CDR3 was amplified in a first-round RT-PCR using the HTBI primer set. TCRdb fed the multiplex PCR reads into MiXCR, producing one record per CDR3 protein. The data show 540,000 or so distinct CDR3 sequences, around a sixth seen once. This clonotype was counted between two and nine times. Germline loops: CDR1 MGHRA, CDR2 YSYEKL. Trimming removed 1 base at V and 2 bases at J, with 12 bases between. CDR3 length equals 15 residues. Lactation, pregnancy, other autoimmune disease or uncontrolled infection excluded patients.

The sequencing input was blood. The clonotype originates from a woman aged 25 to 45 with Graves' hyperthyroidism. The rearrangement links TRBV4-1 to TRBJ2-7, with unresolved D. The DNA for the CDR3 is TGCGCCAGCAGCCAAGGGAGTCTGTCCCCCTACGAGCAGTACTTC. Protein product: CASSQGSLSPYEQYF.